The 20 T cell receptor beta chains below were found in one sample sequenced in a study of cytomegalovirus exposure and HLA in healthy donors. The PCR made use of 60 Vbeta and 13 Jbeta primers. Repertoires were generated with immunoSEQ multiplex PCR, while TCRdb's copy carries only in-frame clones and drops some. Of some 150,000 clones detected, roughly four fifths appear once; the ten largest clones hold around 7%. Sequenced sample: PBMCs. These receptors were obtained from a man in his thirties or forties in good health and CMV-seronegative.

This chain uses TRBV4-2 with TRBJ1-1, with 9 bases lining up with TRBD1. Germline CDR1 is LGHNA and CDR2 is YNFKEQ. The CDR3 has 13 amino acids. V lost 6 bases and J lost 5; bases outside the gene matches: 4. The CDR3 region is CASRGQGLTEAFF. The CDR3 region has the DNA TGTGCCAGCAGGGGACAGGGCCTTACTGAAGCTTTCTTT.

The sample holds one count of this clone. The V and J genes are TRBV14 and TRBJ2-7; TRBD2 aligns across 8 bases. CDR1 and CDR2 (germline): SGHDN, FVKESK. This CDR3 has 13 residues. The trim removed 10 bases at V and 1 base at J, leaving 6 bases unmatched. The CDR3 region is CANREGRSYEQYF. The CDR3 DNA reads as TGTGCCAACCGGGAGGGCCGTTCCTACGAGCAGTACTTC. The variable domain in full, completed from reference TRBV14 and TRBJ2-7, reads EAGVTQFPSHSVIEKGQTVTLRCDPISGHDNLYWYRRVMGKEIKFLLHFVKESKQDESGMPNNRFLAERTGGTYSTLKVQPAELEDSGVYFCANREGRSYEQYFGPGTRLTVT.

This rearrangement joins TRBV28 to TRBJ1-5; weak D call: TRBD1 (6 bases). The germline gives CDR1 MDHEN, CDR2 SYDVKM. Trimming left V 7 bases short and J 7 bases short, with 11 bases between. The CDR3 has 12 amino acids. The DNA of the CDR3 is TGTGCCAGCACTCGAGGGGGACAGCCCCAGCATTTT. Its translation: CASTRGGQPQHF.

The chain uses TRBV11-2 and TRBJ2-2; 8 bases match TRBD1. This CDR3 is built from 16 residues. V shed 5 bases and J 3 bases; nucleotides not matched to a gene: 8. Germline CDR1 and CDR2: SGHAT and FQNNGV. The CDR3 DNA sequence: TGTGCCAGCAGCCCCCGGACAGGGTCCGACACCGGGGAGCTGTTTTTT. It codes for CASSPRTGSDTGELFF.

The V and J genes are TRBV2 and TRBJ2-1; tentative D call: TRBD2 (6 bases). This CDR3 spans 13 amino acids. The V gene lost 8 bases and the J gene lost 5 bases, with 13 bases spanning the gap. Germline V gene lookup returns CDR1 SNHLY and CDR2 FYNNEI. Here the CDR3 reads CASSQREHNEQFF. The DNA of the CDR3 is TGTGCCAGCTCCCAACGGGAGCACAATGAGCAGTTCTTC.

The chain combines TRBV5-1 with TRBJ2-1, with TRBD2 identical over 11 bases. CDR1 and CDR2 (germline): SGHRS, YFSETQ. The CDR3 loop spans 16 amino acids. V dropped 3 bases and J dropped 2; count of bases not matched to a gene: 4. Here the CDR3 DNA reads TGCGCCAGCAGCTCGGGACTAGCGGAACCCTACAATGAGCAGTTCTTC. The encoded protein is CASSSGLAEPYNEQFF.

This sequence joins TRBV6-1 and TRBJ2-5; 8 bases are shared with TRBD1. The V and J ends lost 8 bases and 2 bases, in that order; junction bases with no gene match: 4. Germline V CDR1 and CDR2: MNHNS, SASEGT. The CDR3 covers 13 residues. This CDR3 reads CASGQGPQETQYF. The CDR3 bases are TGTGCCAGCGGACAGGGCCCACAAGAGACCCAGTACTTC.

Worth noting for this clone: An end of the junction does not agree with germline; a read error may underlie this. This chain joins TRBV5-6 and TRBJ2-6, with TRBD1 as a possible D gene (5 bases). Germline V gives CDR1 SGHDT, CDR2 YYEEEE. This CDR3 spans 16 amino acids. CDR3: CASSPVGSSGANGLTF. DNA for the CDR3: TGTGCCAGCAGCCCTGTAGGAAGCTCTGGGGCCAACGGCCTGACTTTC.

The V call is TRBV7-2, the J call TRBJ2-3, with D tentatively TRBD1 (6 bases). CDR3 length: 18 amino acids. Germline CDR1 reads SGHTA; CDR2 reads FQGNSA. Trimming took off 4 bases at V and 4 bases at J, with 24 bases between the two ends. For the CDR3, the DNA is TGTGCCAGCAGCTCAAGTACTAACCGGGACACGGGCCCAGATACGCAGTATTTT. Translation: CASSSSTNRDTGPDTQYF.

The J gene is TRBJ2-3, the V gene TRBV19, with a tentative D call TRBD2 (6 bases). The ends were cut back, 9 bases at V and 2 bases at J, with 18 bases in the middle. CDR1 LNHDA and CDR2 SQIVND come from the germline V gene (reference sequence). The CDR3 runs 15 residues. This CDR3 is CASRRGSTLTDTQYF. Written as DNA, the CDR3 is TGTGCCAGCAGGAGGGGCAGCACCCTCACAGATACGCAGTATTTT. Together with reference TRBV19 and TRBJ2-3, the CDR3 gives the full variable domain: DGGITQSPKYLFRKEGQNVTLSCEQNLNHDAMYWYRQDPGQGLRLIYYSQIVNDFQKGDIAEGYSVSREKKESFPLTVTSAQKNPTAFYLCASRRGSTLTDTQYFGPGTRLTVL.

The chain recombines TRBV18 with TRBJ1-1, with 8 nucleotides matching TRBD1. Germline-derived CDR1 and CDR2 are KGHSH and LQKENI. V gave up 6 bases and J gave up 7 bases; unmatched junction bases: 7. CDR3 length equals 13 residues. DNA for the CDR3: TGTGCCAGCTCCCCCCGACAGGGGCTTGAAGCTTTCTTT. Protein: CASSPRQGLEAFF. The full variable domain, completed using reference TRBV18 and TRBJ1-1, is NAGVMQNPRHLVRRRGQEARLRCSPMKGHSHVYWYRQLPEEGLKFMVYLQKENIIDESGMPKERFSAEFPKEGPSILRIQQVVRGDSAAYFCASSPRQGLEAFFGQGTRLTVV.

The chain has TRBV9 and TRBJ2-6, with TRBD2 as a possible D gene (5 bases). The V gene lost 3 bases and the J gene lost 0 bases, with 10 bases spanning the gap. The germline V gene has CDR1 SGDLS and CDR2 YYNGEE. CDR3 size: 16 residues. CDR3 amino acids: CASSADGDSGANVLTF. CDR3 coding DNA: TGTGCCAGCAGCGCCGACGGGGACTCTGGGGCCAACGTCCTGACTTTC.

In this sample, this clone turned up once. The V gene is TRBV7-6, the J gene TRBJ2-2; D may be TRBD2 (5 bases). The CDR3 extends over 13 amino acids. Trimming shortened V by 8 bases and J by 1 base, and 8 bases separated the two germline ends. Germline V gives CDR1 SGHVS, CDR2 FNYEAQ. DNA for the CDR3: TGTGCCAGCGCTCGGGGGAACACCGGGGAGCTGTTTTTT. Translating gives CASARGNTGELFF.

CDR3 sequence: CASSLTGIDGYTF. CDR3 sequence (DNA): TGCGCCAGCAGCTTGACAGGGATCGATGGCTACACCTTC. The V and J genes are TRBV5-1 and TRBJ1-2, with D perhaps TRBD1 (6 bases). V lost 1 base and J lost 6, with 10 bases in between. Germline assignment: CDR1 SGHRS and CDR2 YFSETQ. This CDR3 is 13 amino acids long.

The rearrangement joins TRBV27 to TRBJ2-7; 7 positions agree with TRBD1. The CDR3 consists of 16 residues. The trim removed 6 bases at V and 4 bases at J, leaving 15 bases unmatched. Germline V gene lookup returns CDR1 MNHEY and CDR2 SMNVEV (reference sequence). The CDR3 sequence is CASSSNYGTVTYEQYF. The CDR3 nucleotides are TGTGCCAGCAGCTCCAACTACGGGACAGTCACTTACGAGCAGTACTTC.

The V gene is TRBV5-1, the J gene TRBJ1-1; no firm D call. Germline V CDR1 and CDR2: SGHRS, YFSETQ. V was trimmed by 5 bases and J by 1 base, leaving 9 bases between them. This CDR3 is built from 13 residues. CDR3 residues: CASRADTNTEAFF. CDR3 in DNA: TGCGCCAGCAGGGCAGACACGAACACTGAAGCTTTCTTT.

V usage is TRBV18 and J usage is TRBJ1-1; 8 bases agree with TRBD1. V lost 0 bases, J lost 5 bases, and 8 bases stayed unmatched. The CDR3 has 16 residues. The germline V gene has CDR1 KGHSH and CDR2 LQKENI. CDR3 region: CASSPPVTGGNTEAFF. The CDR3 coding sequence is TGTGCCAGCTCACCACCCGTAACAGGGGGGAATACTGAAGCTTTCTTT.

In DNA form, the CDR3 reads TGTGCCAGCAGGCCGCCGGGAGCTCCCGTTAGTGGAGAGCAGTACTTC. Its translation: CASRPPGAPVSGEQYF. The chain employs TRBV28 and TRBJ2-7; weak D call: TRBD2 (6 bases). V lost 6 bases and J lost 7, with 25 bases in between. This CDR3 contains 16 residues. CDR1 and CDR2 (germline): MDHEN, SYDVKM.

This clone has just a few counts. This rearrangement joins TRBV6-5 to TRBJ2-5, with TRBD2 as a possible D gene (7 bases). The germline gives CDR1 MNHEY, CDR2 SVGAGI. The CDR3 is made up of 16 amino acids. The V end was cut by 0 bases, the J end by 3 bases, with 14 bases between. CDR3 region: CASSYSNRGAEETQYF. CDR3 nucleotides: TGTGCCAGCAGTTACTCCAATCGGGGGGCTGAAGAGACCCAGTACTTC.

J is TRBJ2-7 and V is TRBV6-6, with TRBD1 matching over 7 bases. CDR1 and CDR2 from the germline V gene are MNHNY and SVGAGI (reference sequence). CDR3 length equals 16 residues. Unmatched junction bases numbered 17, after V lost 6 bases and J lost 6 bases. The CDR3 DNA follows: TGTGCCAGCAGCACCCACTTACAGGGGCCTACGTGCGAGCAGTACTTC. Translating gives CASSTHLQGPTCEQYF.